This paragraph covers one T cell receptor (beta chain) sequence. The data belong to a study of T cell changes during pregnancy in multiple sclerosis. Generated by immunoSEQ multiplex PCR, the TCRdb table keeps only in-frame clones and is missing some. The table has 50,000 to 65,000 clones, about 89% seen once. The CDR3 totals 14 residues. The V gene's germline CDR1 is MNHEY and CDR2 SMNVEV (reference sequence). The V gene end was trimmed by 6 bases and the J gene end by 9 bases; junction bases not matched to a gene: 6. Source: CD4+ T cells from peripheral blood mononuclear cells, taken in the first trimester of pregnancy. The source of this sequence is a female donor with multiple sclerosis, enrolled in a pregnancy study. J is TRBJ1-6 and V is TRBV27, with 9 bases matching TRBD1. The CDR3 DNA is TGTGCCAGCAGGAGGGACAGGGCCGGTTCACCCCTCCACTTT. Translated, it gives CASRRDRAGSPLHF.